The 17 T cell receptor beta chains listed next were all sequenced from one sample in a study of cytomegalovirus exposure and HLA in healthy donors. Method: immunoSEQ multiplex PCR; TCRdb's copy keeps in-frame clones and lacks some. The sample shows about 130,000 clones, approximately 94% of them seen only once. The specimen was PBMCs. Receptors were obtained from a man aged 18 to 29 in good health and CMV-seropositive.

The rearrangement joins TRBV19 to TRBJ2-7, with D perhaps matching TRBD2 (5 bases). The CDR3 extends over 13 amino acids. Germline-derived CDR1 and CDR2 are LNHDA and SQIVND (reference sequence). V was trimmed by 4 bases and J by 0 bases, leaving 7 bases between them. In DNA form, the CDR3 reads TGTGCCAGTAGTAAGACTATCTCCTACGAGCAGTACTTC. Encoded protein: CASSKTISYEQYF.

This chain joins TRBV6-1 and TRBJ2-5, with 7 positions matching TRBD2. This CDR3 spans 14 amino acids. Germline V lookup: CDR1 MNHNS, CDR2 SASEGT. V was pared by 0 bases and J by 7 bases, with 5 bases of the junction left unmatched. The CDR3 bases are TGTGCCAGCAGTGAAGCGGGGGGGAGAAGGACCCAGTACTTC. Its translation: CASSEAGGRRTQYF.

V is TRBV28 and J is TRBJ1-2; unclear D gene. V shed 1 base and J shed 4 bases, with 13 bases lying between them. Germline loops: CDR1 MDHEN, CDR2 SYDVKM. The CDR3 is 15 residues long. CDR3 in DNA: TGTGCCAGCAGTTTATTTCTCGACACGGCCTATGGCTACACCTTC. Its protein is CASSLFLDTAYGYTF.

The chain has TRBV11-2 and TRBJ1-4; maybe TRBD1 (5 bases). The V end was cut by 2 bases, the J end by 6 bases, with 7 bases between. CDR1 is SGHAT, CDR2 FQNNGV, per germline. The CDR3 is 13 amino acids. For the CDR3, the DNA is TGTGCCAGCAGCTTACTGACAGATGAAAAACTGTTTTTT. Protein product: CASSLLTDEKLFF.

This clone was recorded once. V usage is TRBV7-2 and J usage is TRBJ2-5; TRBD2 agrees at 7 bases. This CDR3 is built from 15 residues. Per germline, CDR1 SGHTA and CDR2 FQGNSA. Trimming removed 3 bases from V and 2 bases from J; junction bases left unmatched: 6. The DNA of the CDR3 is TGTGCCAGCAGCTTCGTATCCGGGGGGCAAGAGACCCAGTACTTC. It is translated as CASSFVSGGQETQYF.

The CDR3 spells CASSLAPGQGSTEAFF. The DNA of the CDR3 is TGCGCCAGCAGCTTGGCCCCGGGACAGGGGAGCACTGAAGCTTTCTTT. This chain joins TRBV5-1 and TRBJ1-1, with 10 bases fitting TRBD1. After removal of 0 bases from V and 4 bases from J, the junction contained 6 bases not matched to a gene. The CDR3 length is 16 residues. CDR1 is SGHRS, CDR2 YFSETQ, per germline.

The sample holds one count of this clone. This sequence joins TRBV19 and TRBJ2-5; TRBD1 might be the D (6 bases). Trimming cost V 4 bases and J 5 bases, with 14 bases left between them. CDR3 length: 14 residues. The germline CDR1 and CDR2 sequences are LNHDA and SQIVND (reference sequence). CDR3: CASSTTGSSETQYF. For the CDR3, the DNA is TGTGCCAGTAGTACTACAGGGTCGTCGGAGACCCAGTACTTC.

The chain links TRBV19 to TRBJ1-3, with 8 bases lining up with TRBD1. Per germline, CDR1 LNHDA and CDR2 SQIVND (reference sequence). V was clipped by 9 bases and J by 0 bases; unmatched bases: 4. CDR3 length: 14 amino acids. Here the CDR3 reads CASTDRASGNTIYF. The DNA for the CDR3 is TGTGCCAGCACGGACAGGGCCTCTGGAAACACCATATATTTT.

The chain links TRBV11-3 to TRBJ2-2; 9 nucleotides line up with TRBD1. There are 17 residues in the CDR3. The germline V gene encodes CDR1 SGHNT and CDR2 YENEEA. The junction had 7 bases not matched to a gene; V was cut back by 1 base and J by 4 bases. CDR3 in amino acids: CASSLGGDRVRTGELFF. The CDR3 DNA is TGTGCCAGCAGCTTAGGGGGGGACAGGGTTCGCACCGGGGAGCTGTTTTTT.

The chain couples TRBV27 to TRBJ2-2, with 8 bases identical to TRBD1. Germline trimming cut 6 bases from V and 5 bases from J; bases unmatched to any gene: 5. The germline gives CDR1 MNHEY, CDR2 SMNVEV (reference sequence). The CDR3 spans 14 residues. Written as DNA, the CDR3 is TGTGCCAGCAGAGGACAGGGCGGAACCGGGGAGCTGTTTTTT. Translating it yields CASRGQGGTGELFF.

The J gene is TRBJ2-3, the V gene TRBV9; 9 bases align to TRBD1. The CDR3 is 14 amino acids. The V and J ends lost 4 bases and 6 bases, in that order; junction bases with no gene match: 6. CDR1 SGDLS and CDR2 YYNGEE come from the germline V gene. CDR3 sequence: CASSITTGGDTQYF. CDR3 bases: TGTGCCAGCAGCATTACGACAGGGGGGGATACGCAGTATTTT.

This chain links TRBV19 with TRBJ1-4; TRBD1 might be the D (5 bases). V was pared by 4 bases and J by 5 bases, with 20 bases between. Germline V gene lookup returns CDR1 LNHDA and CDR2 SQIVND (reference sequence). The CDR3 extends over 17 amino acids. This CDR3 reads CASSTRPWGDTNEKLFF. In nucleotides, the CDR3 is TGTGCCAGTAGTACCCGCCCCTGGGGCGACACGAATGAAAAACTGTTTTTT.

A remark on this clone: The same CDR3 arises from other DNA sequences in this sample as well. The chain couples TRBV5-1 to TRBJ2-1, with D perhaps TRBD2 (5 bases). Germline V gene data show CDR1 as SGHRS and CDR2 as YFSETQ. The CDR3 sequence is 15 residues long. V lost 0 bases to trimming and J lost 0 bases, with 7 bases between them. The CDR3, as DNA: TGCGCCAGCAGCTTGGTCAGCGGCTCCTACAATGAGCAGTTCTTC. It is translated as CASSLVSGSYNEQFF.

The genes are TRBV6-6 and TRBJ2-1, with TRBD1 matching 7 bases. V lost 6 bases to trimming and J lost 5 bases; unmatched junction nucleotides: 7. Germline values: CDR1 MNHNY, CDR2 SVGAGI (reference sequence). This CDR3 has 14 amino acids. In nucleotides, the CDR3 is TGTGCCAGCAGCCTGGGACAGCTTGACAATGAGCAGTTCTTC. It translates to CASSLGQLDNEQFF.

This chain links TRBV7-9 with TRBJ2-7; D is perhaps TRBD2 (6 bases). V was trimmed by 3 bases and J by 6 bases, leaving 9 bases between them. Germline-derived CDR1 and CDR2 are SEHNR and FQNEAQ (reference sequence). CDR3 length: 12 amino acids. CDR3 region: CASSLEGVEQYF. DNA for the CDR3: TGTGCCAGCAGCTTGGAGGGAGTCGAGCAGTACTTC.

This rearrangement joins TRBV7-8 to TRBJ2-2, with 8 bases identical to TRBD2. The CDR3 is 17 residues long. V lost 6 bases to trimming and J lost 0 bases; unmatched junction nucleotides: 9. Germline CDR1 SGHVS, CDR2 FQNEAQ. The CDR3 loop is CASRPNLAGSNTGELFF. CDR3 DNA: TGTGCCAGCAGACCTAATTTAGCGGGATCGAACACCGGGGAGCTGTTTTTT.

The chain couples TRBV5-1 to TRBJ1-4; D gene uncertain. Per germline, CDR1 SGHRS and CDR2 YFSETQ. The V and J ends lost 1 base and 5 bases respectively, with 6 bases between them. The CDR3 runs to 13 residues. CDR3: CASSLSANEKLFF. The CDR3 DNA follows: TGCGCCAGCAGCTTGAGCGCAAATGAAAAACTGTTTTTT.